This T cell receptor (beta chain) is from a study of cytomegalovirus exposure and HLA in healthy donors. Study results and caveats: Overall, approximately 150 TCR beta chains were annotated as cytomegalovirus-associated. It was confirmed in vitro that a few of the CMV-associated chains were specific for CMV antigens.

Germline CDR1 and CDR2: MNHNY and SVGAGI (reference sequence). V lost 6 bases to trimming and J lost 7 bases; unmatched junction nucleotides: 9. The CDR3 extends over 14 amino acids. The donors were in the roughly 120-subject validation cohort, distinct from the approximately 700-subject first cohort. Turning to this clone: Its antigen is undetermined.

Some clones are missing from TCRdb's copy, which holds only in-frame ones; the method was immunoSEQ multiplex PCR. The sample carries some 110,000 clones, about 87% recorded once. The sequenced material came from PBMCs. The clonotype was recovered from a man between 18 and 29 years old in good health and CMV-seronegative. The chain employs TRBV6-6 and TRBJ1-1, with TRBD1 matching 9 bases. This chain's CDR3 is CASRPPGQGGEAFF. CDR3 coding DNA: TGTGCCAGCAGGCCCCCGGGACAGGGAGGTGAAGCTTTCTTT.